These T cell receptor beta chains were read from a single sample in a study of human T cells and chemical hapten exposure. TCRdb reprocessed the RACE reads via MiXCR and lists one record per CDR3 protein. The table includes a few hundred thousand distinct CDR3 sequences, about 6% detected once. Material: whole blood, obtained in connection with sensitization to the hapten diphenylcyclopropenone (DPC). Receptors were obtained from a woman under 30 with alopecia areata. Some clones in this sample may be carry-over from other donors' samples. Both conserved end residues are part of each CDR3. The order of the fields is J gene, V gene, clone size, D gene, CDR3 DNA, CDR3 protein. D genes are given only for firm matches. Not every row has a clone size; where given, it reads once, few, many or a size class.

J: TRBJ1-2
V: TRBV3-1
size: -
D: -
DNA: TGTGCCAGCAGCCAAGTCGATCATGGCTACACCTTC
CDR3: CASSQVDHGYTF

J: TRBJ1-5
V: TRBV4-3
size: -
D: TRBD1
DNA: TGCGCCAGCAGCCGCCTGACAGGGCCGGGTCAGCCCCAGCATTTT
CDR3: CASSRLTGPGQPQHF

J: TRBJ1-2
V: TRBV27
size: many
D: -
DNA: TGTGCCAGCAGTTTTTCCCCCGGGACGAGAGGCTACACCTTC
CDR3: CASSFSPGTRGYTF

J: TRBJ1-4
V: TRBV11-2
size: few
D: -
DNA: TGTGCCAGCAGCTCCCTTTCGGGGGGGCTGAATGAAAAACTGTTTTTT
CDR3: CASSSLSGGLNEKLFF

J: TRBJ2-3
V: TRBV10-2
size: -
D: -
DNA: TGCGCCAGCAGTGAGGGGACCCCAGATACGCAGTATTTT
CDR3: CASSEGTPDTQYF

J: TRBJ1-2
V: TRBV19
size: -
D: TRBD1
DNA: TGTGCCAGTAGTTCAGGACAGGGGAGCGCCTTC
CDR3: CASSSGQGSAF

J: TRBJ1-2
V: TRBV12-3/TRBV12-4
size: many
D: -
DNA: TGTGCCAGCAGTCCCCGGACAATTAACTATGGCTACACCTTC
CDR3: CASSPRTINYGYTF

J: TRBJ1-4
V: TRBV7-9
size: many
D: -
DNA: TGTGCCAGCAGCTTAGCGGGGAGAACAGATAATGAAAAACTGTTTTTT
CDR3: CASSLAGRTDNEKLFF

J: TRBJ1-1
V: TRBV11-1
size: many
D: TRBD1
DNA: TGTGCCAGCAGCCCGGACAGGGTAAGAGAAGCTTTCTTT
CDR3: CASSPDRVREAFF

J: TRBJ1-1
V: TRBV4-2
size: many
D: TRBD1
DNA: TGTGCCAGCAGCCGAGACAGGGGGAGCACTGAAGCTTTCTTT
CDR3: CASSRDRGSTEAFF

J: TRBJ1-6
V: TRBV20-1
size: many
D: -
DNA: TGCAGTGTTAAAGGGGTTAGTTCGGATTCACCCCTCCACTTT
CDR3: CSVKGVSSDSPLHF

J: TRBJ2-7
V: TRBV12-5
size: -
D: TRBD2
DNA: TGTGCTAGTGGTTTGGTACATCGAGCGGGGGCCTACGAGCAGTACTTC
CDR3: CASGLVHRAGAYEQYF

J: TRBJ2-1
V: TRBV6-2/TRBV6-3
size: few
D: -
DNA: TGTGCCGCGGGGGCTCTTTCTTACAATGAGCAGTTCTTC
CDR3: CAAGALSYNEQFF

J: TRBJ2-7
V: TRBV3-1
size: -
D: -
DNA: TGTGCCAGCAGCCAACAGGGATGGGACGAGCAGTACTTC
CDR3: CASSQQGWDEQYF